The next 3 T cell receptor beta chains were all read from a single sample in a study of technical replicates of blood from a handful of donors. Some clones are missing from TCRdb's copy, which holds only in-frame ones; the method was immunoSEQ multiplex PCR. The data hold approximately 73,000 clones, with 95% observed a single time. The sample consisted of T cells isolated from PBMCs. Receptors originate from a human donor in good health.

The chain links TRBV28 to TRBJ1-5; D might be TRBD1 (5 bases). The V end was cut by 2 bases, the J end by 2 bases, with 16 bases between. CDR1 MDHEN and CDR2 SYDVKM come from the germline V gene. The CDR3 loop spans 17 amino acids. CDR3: CASSLIGRGTRNQPQHF. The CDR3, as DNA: TGTGCCAGCAGTTTAATCGGGAGGGGTACTCGCAATCAGCCCCAGCATTTT. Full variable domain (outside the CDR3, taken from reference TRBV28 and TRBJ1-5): DVKVTQSSRYLVKRTGEKVFLECVQDMDHENMFWYRQDPGLGLRLIYFSYDVKMKEKGDIPEGYSVSREKKERFSLILESASTNQTSMYLCASSLIGRGTRNQPQHFGDGTRLSIL.

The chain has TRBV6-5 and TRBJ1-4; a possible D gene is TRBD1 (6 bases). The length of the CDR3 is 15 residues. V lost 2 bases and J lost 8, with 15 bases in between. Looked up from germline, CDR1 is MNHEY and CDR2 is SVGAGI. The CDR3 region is CASSYGGGAYEKLFF. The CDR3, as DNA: TGTGCCAGCAGTTACGGTGGGGGCGCGTACGAAAAACTGTTTTTT.

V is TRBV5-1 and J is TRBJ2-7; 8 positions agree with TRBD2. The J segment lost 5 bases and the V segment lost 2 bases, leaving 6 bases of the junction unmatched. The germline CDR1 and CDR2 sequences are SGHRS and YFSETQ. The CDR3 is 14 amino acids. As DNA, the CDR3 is TGCGCCAGCAGCTTATACGGGAGGGCCGACGAGCAGTACTTC. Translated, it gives CASSLYGRADEQYF.